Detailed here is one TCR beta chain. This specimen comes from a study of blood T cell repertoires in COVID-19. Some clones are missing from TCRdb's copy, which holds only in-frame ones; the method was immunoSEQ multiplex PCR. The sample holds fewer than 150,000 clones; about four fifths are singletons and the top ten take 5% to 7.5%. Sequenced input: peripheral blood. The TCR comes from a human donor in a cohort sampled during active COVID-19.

CDR3 loop: CASSPGQGNEKLFF. The CDR3, as DNA: TGTGCCAGCAGCCCAGGACAGGGCAATGAAAAACTGTTTTTT. This chain uses TRBV5-6 with TRBJ1-4; 8 positions match TRBD1. The CDR3 has 14 residues. Germline V gene lookup returns CDR1 SGHDT and CDR2 YYEEEE. The V gene end was trimmed by 4 bases and the J gene end by 5 bases; junction bases not matched to a gene: 4.